This is a list of T cell receptor beta chains from one sample in a study of blood T cell repertoires in COVID-19. Sequencing used immunoSEQ multiplex PCR; TCRdb keeps in-frame clones, though not all of them. Of fewer than 200,000 clones in the sample, 80% to 90% were seen once. The sample comprised peripheral blood. Receptors originate from a man between 40 and 49 years old who had recovered from COVID-19. Each CDR3 is given with its conserved first and last residue.

TRBV5-1	13	CASSIGGGGELFF
TRBV10-1	17	CASSEVVEGANTDTQYF
TRBV7-6	15	CASSLTGGGNQPQHF
TRBV13	15	CASSLMASGSHEQFF
TRBV12-5	16	CASGPPPGQGNTEAFF
TRBV7-2	13	CASSLDGHQPQHF
TRBV5-1	14	CASSQDRVGEKLFF
TRBV7-2	12	CASSLRSGELFF
TRBV18	15	CASSSGQGRGDTQYF
TRBV6-5	14	CASSSGHAGNTIYF
TRBV13	14	CASSLQGYGETQYF
TRBV7-3	12	CASSPTSGEQFF
TRBV12-3/TRBV12-4	13	CASSFRGIGELFF
TRBV3-1/TRBV3-2	14	CASSRGGGNTEAFF
TRBV21-1	17	CASSNPQGLAVPYEQYF
TRBV19	14	CASSKDRGLYGAFF
TRBV15	13	CATSRGPTNTIYF
TRBV6-6	14	CASTPSGAYNEQFF
TRBV30	11	CAWSVRDEQYF
TRBV2	16	CASSELGRARGETQYF
TRBV5-1	17	CASRAGTGATSGNTIYF
TRBV27	15	CASSSTGRGGDTQYF
TRBV6-5	14	CASLGQGLGQPQHF
TRBV30	13	CAWSLAGGQPQHF
TRBV11-2	19	CASSLPEASGRFGSYEQYF
TRBV15	13	CATSGRGSYGYTF
TRBV9	14	CASSAKQGQLGYTF
TRBV30	14	CAWSVGGTISGLFF
TRBV10-3	16	CAISEPKRGPYNEQFF
TRBV6-5	14	CASSYRVDNSPLHF
TRBV6-6	13	CASNRVGNSPLHF
TRBV7-9	14	CASSFAGASYEQYF
TRBV3-1/TRBV3-2	14	CASSQEGAGQPQHF
TRBV15	14	CATSRGDFTDTQYF
TRBV5-5	17	CASSLAAGTSGSFEQFF
TRBV29-1	15	CSVAGIGLADNEQFF
TRBV14	13	CASSSSGGTEAFF
TRBV6-2/TRBV6-3	16	CASSYGLRPSTDTQYF
TRBV6-2/TRBV6-3	15	CASSSGQGRGGELFF
TRBV5-6	13	CASSFTRHQPQHF